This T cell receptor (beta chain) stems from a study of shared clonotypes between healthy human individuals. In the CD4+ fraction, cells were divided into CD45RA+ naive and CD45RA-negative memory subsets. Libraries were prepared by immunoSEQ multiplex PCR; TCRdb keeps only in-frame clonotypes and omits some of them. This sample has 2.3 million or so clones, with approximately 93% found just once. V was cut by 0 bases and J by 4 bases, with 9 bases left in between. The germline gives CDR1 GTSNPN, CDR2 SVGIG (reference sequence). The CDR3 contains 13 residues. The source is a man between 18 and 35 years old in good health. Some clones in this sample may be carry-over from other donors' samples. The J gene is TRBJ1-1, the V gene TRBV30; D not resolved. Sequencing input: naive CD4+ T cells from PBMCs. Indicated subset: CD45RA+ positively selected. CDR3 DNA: TGTGCCTGGAGTGTACCGGGGATCACTGAAGCTTTCTTT. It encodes CAWSVPGITEAFF.